The source of this T cell receptor (beta chain) is a study of blood T cell repertoires in COVID-19 (dated by TCRdb to the early 2020s). For the wider study: Samples covering the acute and convalescent phases of COVID-19 were provided by collaborators in the United States, Italy and Spain. The material from the prospective study consisted of cDNA or gDNA derived from T cells, B-cell-depleted T cells, or PBMCs. Subjects who had been exposed to COVID-19, were actively infected with it, or had recovered from it provided the deeply sampled blood TCRbeta repertoires that made up the dataset. The repertoires were released in a freely available public database intended as a resource for research on the immune response to SARS-CoV-2. The samples were drawn from two sources: the first 160 participants of the ongoing ImmuneRACE study, and 1,254 subjects contributed by 6 global collaborators. Nearly every sample came with metadata listing a de-identified subject ID, COVID-19 status, age in years and sex. Where HLA class I and class II types were available, the types were taken from metadata supplied by the sample provider, not from assay-based typing.

TCRbeta CDR3 regions were amplified from genomic DNA using the immunoSEQ Assay, a bias-controlled multiplex PCR. Per the original workflow: Within the assay, amplification of reference gene primers was used to estimate how many nucleated cells each sample contained. To quantify the absolute abundance of each unique TCRbeta CDR3 rearrangement, sequence reads were collapsed and filtered. For each sample, productive Simpson clonality was calculated by taking the square root of Simpson's diversity index across productive rearrangements. The table comes from immuneACCESS by way of TCRdb, which keeps in-frame sequences with V and J called. Part of the clones is missing from these tables; in studies checked, under half for an unresolved V gene and the rest for unknown reasons. V, J and clone size are those of that table, while D and trimming were read from the DNA. A total of more than 50,000 clones appear in this sample, roughly 85% of them only once. The ten most abundant clones make up around 19% of the sample.

Study-wide conclusions, independent of this receptor: The amount of clinical and demographic metadata varied by source and participant and was provided uncurated.

CDR1 is given as LNHDA and CDR2 as SQIVND, both from the germline V gene (reference sequence). Trimming leaves V shorter by 5 bases and J shorter by 9 bases, with the junction holding 4 bases beyond the gene matches. The CDR3 has 13 amino acids, counting the end cysteine and phenylalanine. Only the CDR3 part of the read is kept: 39 bases, read in frame from the first base. Whole blood was collected in K2EDTA tubes by collaborating institutions according to the institutions' own protocols. For TCRbeta analysis, collaborator samples were shipped as frozen whole blood, as isolated PBMCs, or as DNA extracted from either sample type. A note on this clone: Its recognized antigen is unknown. No base quality values were provided; no much bigger clone lies one nucleotide off.

This TCR came from a human donor in a cohort sampled during active COVID-19. Sequencing was performed on peripheral blood. The rearranged segments are TRBV19 and TRBJ1-6; 7 junctional bases match TRBD1. The nucleotide sequence reads TGTGCCAGTAGTCCCGACAGGGCTTCACCCCTCCACTTT. This yields the protein CASSPDRASPLHF.